The rows below give T cell receptor beta chains drawn from one sample of a study of CD8 T cells in Susac syndrome. MiXCR was run by TCRdb on the immunoSEQ multiplex PCR reads, yielding one entry per CDR3 protein. The repertoire includes 250,000 to 300,000 distinct CDR3 sequences, almost 85% of them detected once, and 0.21% sits in the top ten. The source material was CD8+ T cells from PBMCs. The receptors were sampled from a human donor with multiple sclerosis. CDR3s include the opening cysteine and the closing phenylalanine or tryptophan.

j_call,v_call,cdr3_aa
TRBJ2-1,TRBV5-4,CASSLGRYSYNEQFF
TRBJ2-7,TRBV7-9,CASSPGLAGYEQYF
TRBJ1-2,TRBV5-5,CASSGLTGEDYGYTF
TRBJ1-2,TRBV4-1,CASSQGAGYGYTF
TRBJ2-7,TRBV12-3/TRBV12-4,CASNLLGGYEQYF
TRBJ2-7,TRBV4-1,CASSQDFGAGTYEQYF
TRBJ2-1,TRBV18,CASSPPLQGPNEQFF
TRBJ1-5,TRBV2,CASSDQGDQPQHF
TRBJ1-4,TRBV4-1,CASSQDRGTGGDFNDEKLFF
TRBJ1-3,TRBV19,CASSMVSSSGNTIYF
TRBJ1-3,TRBV7-2,CASSPAGGLSSGNTIYF
TRBJ2-1,TRBV4-1,CASSQAVADNEQFF
TRBJ2-1,TRBV7-8,CASSYLTADLTAGDDNEQFF
TRBJ2-3,TRBV27,CASSLLAGVDTQYF
TRBJ1-1,TRBV28,CASSPLYRVQHTEAFF
TRBJ2-2,TRBV29-1,CSVVSGENTGELFF
TRBJ2-1,TRBV28,CASRPWEGAHNEQFF
TRBJ2-1,TRBV6-4,CASSGSRVAGTSGYNEQFF
TRBJ1-5,TRBV20-1,CSARDRFSNQPQHF
TRBJ2-1,TRBV4-3,CASSQDMSPGRSSPWDEQFF
TRBJ1-5,TRBV30,CAWRAGLGHQPQHF
TRBJ2-5,TRBV6-2/TRBV6-3,CASSYSASGMVETQYF
TRBJ1-4,TRBV27,CASSSASTGRAEKLFF
TRBJ2-2,TRBV9,CASSVQNTGELFF
TRBJ1-1,TRBV4-1,CASSQDSLRENTEAFF
TRBJ2-7,TRBV19,CASSIRAGDGDEQYF
TRBJ2-7,TRBV14,CASSPPGGRVYEQYF
TRBJ1-5,TRBV5-6,CASSYGTAIQPQHF
TRBJ1-5,TRBV27,CASSLRTGGSAQHF
TRBJ2-1,TRBV5-6,CASSYGGAANEQFF
TRBJ2-1,TRBV12-3/TRBV12-4,CASSTVGGTSGNNEQFF
TRBJ2-3,TRBV19,CASSITQGADTQYF
TRBJ2-1,TRBV2,CASKEEREKWNEQFF
TRBJ2-7,TRBV6-2/TRBV6-3,CASSTTRQGSYEQYF
TRBJ1-1,TRBV6-6,CASSYSWDLISTEAFF
TRBJ2-7,TRBV9,CASSVGGTANEQYF
TRBJ1-1,TRBV25-1,CASSVTGLNTEAFF
TRBJ2-7,TRBV11-2,CASSLRDSFYEQYF
TRBJ2-2,TRBV10-2,CASSESAAGELFF
TRBJ1-5,TRBV4-3,CASSQGLLNSNQPQHF
TRBJ2-1,TRBV7-9,CASSLAISRYNEQFF